These T cell receptor beta chains were read from a single sample in a study of T cell repertoires in cytomegalovirus infection. Via MiXCR, TCRdb re-called the reads, giving one row per CDR3 protein. The table lists nearly 650,000 distinct CDR3 sequences, 24% of them singletons. Sequenced sample: CD8+ T cells from PBMCs. The source is a human donor in good health (CMV status not recorded). Some clones in this sample may be carry-over from other donors' samples. CDR3s include the opening cysteine and the closing phenylalanine or tryptophan. The D gene is left open where the match is weak. The size field is filled for only some rows; it gives once, few, many or a size class.

v_call: TRBV20-1; j_call: TRBJ1-2; d_call: -; clone_size: few; cdr3_nt: TGCAGTACCAATAAGGGATCTAACTATGGCTACACCTTC; cdr3_aa: CSTNKGSNYGYTF
v_call: TRBV5-1; j_call: TRBJ2-2; d_call: TRBD2; clone_size: many; cdr3_nt: TGTGCCAGCAGCCTAGGGACTAGCTCGACCGGGGAGCTGTTTTTT; cdr3_aa: CASSLGTSSTGELFF
v_call: TRBV7-6; j_call: TRBJ1-4; d_call: TRBD1; clone_size: few; cdr3_nt: TGTGCCAGCAGCTTCCTACAGGGGACTAATGAAAAACTGTTTTTT; cdr3_aa: CASSFLQGTNEKLFF
v_call: TRBV12-3/TRBV12-4; j_call: TRBJ2-1; d_call: TRBD1; clone_size: -; cdr3_nt: TGTGCCAGCAGTATCGACAGGGGGGACAATGAGCAGTTCTTC; cdr3_aa: CASSIDRGDNEQFF
v_call: TRBV20-1; j_call: TRBJ1-1; d_call: -; clone_size: few; cdr3_nt: TGCAGTGCTATGGCGTGGGGTAGAGAAGCTTTCTTT; cdr3_aa: CSAMAWGREAFF
v_call: TRBV7-6; j_call: TRBJ1-6; d_call: -; clone_size: many; cdr3_nt: TGTGCCAGCAGCTTAGGTGGGTTCGGTGATTCACCCCTCCACTTT; cdr3_aa: CASSLGGFGDSPLHF
v_call: TRBV6-2/TRBV6-3; j_call: TRBJ1-1; d_call: -; clone_size: -; cdr3_nt: TGTGCCACCTACCGGGACACTAACAGGAGGACTGAAGCTTTCTTT; cdr3_aa: CATYRDTNRRTEAFF
v_call: TRBV12-3/TRBV12-4; j_call: TRBJ2-3; d_call: TRBD2; clone_size: many; cdr3_nt: TGTGCCAGCAGTTTGGCTAGCGGGGGTGGAGATACGCAGTATTTT; cdr3_aa: CASSLASGGGDTQYF
v_call: TRBV5-1; j_call: TRBJ1-1; d_call: TRBD1; clone_size: -; cdr3_nt: TGCGCCAGCAGCTTGGCCAGGGGGCGCAGGGCTTTCTTT; cdr3_aa: CASSLARGRRAFF
v_call: TRBV7-8; j_call: TRBJ1-2; d_call: TRBD1; clone_size: many; cdr3_nt: TGTGCCAGCAGCTCCACAGGGGAGGCTTTAAAGGACTACACCTTC; cdr3_aa: CASSSTGEALKDYTF
v_call: TRBV7-6; j_call: TRBJ2-1; d_call: -; clone_size: many; cdr3_nt: TGTGCCAGCAGCTTAGCCTTCACAGGGCGGTACGATGAGCAGTTCTTC; cdr3_aa: CASSLAFTGRYDEQFF
v_call: TRBV14; j_call: TRBJ1-6; d_call: -; clone_size: few; cdr3_nt: TGTGCCAGCAGCCAACGGATTAATTCACCCCTCCACTTT; cdr3_aa: CASSQRINSPLHF
v_call: TRBV12-3/TRBV12-4; j_call: TRBJ2-3; d_call: -; clone_size: many; cdr3_nt: TGTGCCAGCAGTTTTTCCCTCGAGGGACGCAGGTCTATATCAGATACGCAGTATTTT; cdr3_aa: CASSFSLEGRRSISDTQYF
v_call: TRBV27; j_call: TRBJ2-1; d_call: -; clone_size: few; cdr3_nt: TGTGCCAGCAGGGAGGGTCCGCTTCAGGAGTTCTTC; cdr3_aa: CASREGPLQEFF
v_call: TRBV7-6; j_call: TRBJ1-1; d_call: -; clone_size: many; cdr3_nt: TGTGCCAGCAGAGGCGTTAGCCAGACGAACACTGAAGCTTTCTTT; cdr3_aa: CASRGVSQTNTEAFF
v_call: TRBV11-3; j_call: TRBJ2-7; d_call: -; clone_size: few; cdr3_nt: TGTGCCAGCAGCCAAGAAGCGGGCCCGGCCTACGAGCAGTACTTC; cdr3_aa: CASSQEAGPAYEQYF
v_call: TRBV7-3; j_call: TRBJ1-1; d_call: TRBD1; clone_size: -; cdr3_nt: TGTGCCAGCAGCTTTAACAGGGGCACTGAAGCTTTCTTT; cdr3_aa: CASSFNRGTEAFF
v_call: TRBV20-1; j_call: TRBJ2-4; d_call: TRBD1; clone_size: few; cdr3_nt: TGCAGTGCTACGTCCCGGGACAGGGCCAAAAACATTCAGTACTTC; cdr3_aa: CSATSRDRAKNIQYF
v_call: TRBV7-2; j_call: TRBJ2-5; d_call: TRBD2; clone_size: many; cdr3_nt: TGTGCCAGCAGCATCCGGGCGATGGGTCATAGCGGGACCCAAGAGACCCAGTACTTC; cdr3_aa: CASSIRAMGHSGTQETQYF
v_call: TRBV7-9; j_call: TRBJ2-1; d_call: TRBD2; clone_size: many; cdr3_nt: TGTGCCAGCAGCGGGGGACTAGCGGGGGAGGGGAATGAGCAGTTCTTC; cdr3_aa: CASSGGLAGEGNEQFF
v_call: TRBV10-2; j_call: TRBJ2-1; d_call: TRBD2; clone_size: -; cdr3_nt: TGCGCCAGCAGTGAGTCGGTGGCTAGCGGGAGGATGGGCAATGAGCAGTTCTTC; cdr3_aa: CASSESVASGRMGNEQFF
v_call: TRBV29-1; j_call: TRBJ2-3; d_call: TRBD1; clone_size: -; cdr3_nt: TGCAGCTTCCTGACAGGGGACACAGATACGCAGTATTTT; cdr3_aa: CSFLTGDTDTQYF
v_call: TRBV7-8; j_call: TRBJ2-7; d_call: -; clone_size: many; cdr3_nt: TGTGCCAGCAGCTTAGACAGGACTGTCTCCTACGAGCAGTACTTC; cdr3_aa: CASSLDRTVSYEQYF
v_call: TRBV15; j_call: TRBJ1-2; d_call: -; clone_size: -; cdr3_nt: TGTGCCACCATGCGCTTAGCCGCCAGGGATGGCTACACCTTC; cdr3_aa: CATMRLAARDGYTF
v_call: TRBV20-1; j_call: TRBJ1-2; d_call: -; clone_size: -; cdr3_nt: TGCAGTGCCATATCGACTGGAGGGAAGAACTATGGCTACACCTTC; cdr3_aa: CSAISTGGKNYGYTF
v_call: TRBV5-1; j_call: TRBJ2-1; d_call: TRBD2; clone_size: -; cdr3_nt: TGCGCCAGCAGCTTGACGCGGGGGGGGACCTACAATGAGCAGTTCTTC; cdr3_aa: CASSLTRGGTYNEQFF
v_call: TRBV7-9; j_call: TRBJ2-1; d_call: TRBD2; clone_size: -; cdr3_nt: TGTGCCAGCAACCCGGGGACTAGCGGCTACAATGAGCAGTTCTTC; cdr3_aa: CASNPGTSGYNEQFF
v_call: TRBV10-2; j_call: TRBJ2-3; d_call: -; clone_size: few; cdr3_nt: TGCGCCAGCAGTGAGTCGGTAGGAGCAGATACGCAGTATTTT; cdr3_aa: CASSESVGADTQYF
v_call: TRBV7-9; j_call: TRBJ2-3; d_call: -; clone_size: -; cdr3_nt: TGTGCCGGGGGTTTGGATACGCAGTATTTT; cdr3_aa: CAGGLDTQYF
v_call: TRBV7-8; j_call: TRBJ2-7; d_call: -; clone_size: many; cdr3_nt: TGTGCCAGCAGCCGGCTCGGGATTTCGTACGAGCAGTACTTC; cdr3_aa: CASSRLGISYEQYF
v_call: TRBV7-6; j_call: TRBJ2-3; d_call: TRBD2; clone_size: -; cdr3_nt: TGTGCCAGCAGCAAGCGAACTAGCGGAAATACAGATACGCAGTATTTT; cdr3_aa: CASSKRTSGNTDTQYF
v_call: TRBV6-5; j_call: TRBJ2-3; d_call: -; clone_size: few; cdr3_nt: TGTGCCAGCAGTTACAGGTCCGCGGATACGCAGTATTTT; cdr3_aa: CASSYRSADTQYF
v_call: TRBV28; j_call: TRBJ2-3; d_call: TRBD2; clone_size: few; cdr3_nt: TGTGCCAGCAGTACGTTGGATAGCGGGGGAGATACGCAGTATTTT; cdr3_aa: CASSTLDSGGDTQYF
v_call: TRBV20-1; j_call: TRBJ2-1; d_call: -; clone_size: few; cdr3_nt: TGCAGTGCTAGAAACCCCCAGGGTTTACCGCGGGAGCAGTTCTTC; cdr3_aa: CSARNPQGLPREQFF
v_call: TRBV7-9; j_call: TRBJ1-1; d_call: -; clone_size: many; cdr3_nt: TGTGCCAGCAGCCCCTTAACTGAAGCTTTCTTT; cdr3_aa: CASSPLTEAFF
v_call: TRBV7-3; j_call: TRBJ2-1; d_call: -; clone_size: many; cdr3_nt: TGTGCCAGCAACCCTACCGGAGGCGGTTACAATGAGCAGTTCTTC; cdr3_aa: CASNPTGGGYNEQFF
v_call: TRBV11-2; j_call: TRBJ2-5; d_call: TRBD2; clone_size: many; cdr3_nt: TGTGCCAGCAGCTTAGGAGTTTCGCTCCCCGGCGTGCTAGCGGGCCAAGAGACCCAGTACTTC; cdr3_aa: CASSLGVSLPGVLAGQETQYF
v_call: TRBV2; j_call: TRBJ1-2; d_call: TRBD1; clone_size: few; cdr3_nt: TGTGCCAGCAGTGAGGACAGGGGAGGCTATGGCTACACCTTC; cdr3_aa: CASSEDRGGYGYTF
v_call: TRBV19; j_call: TRBJ2-1; d_call: TRBD1; clone_size: few; cdr3_nt: TGTGCCAGTAGTATGGGACAGGGGGCAAGTGAGCAGTTCTTC; cdr3_aa: CASSMGQGASEQFF
v_call: TRBV7-6; j_call: TRBJ2-5; d_call: TRBD2; clone_size: many; cdr3_nt: TGTGCCAGCAGCTTAAGACTAGCGGGGGGACCAGAGACCCAGTACTTC; cdr3_aa: CASSLRLAGGPETQYF
v_call: TRBV7-8; j_call: TRBJ2-3; d_call: TRBD2; clone_size: many; cdr3_nt: TGTGCCAGCAGCTCGGGACTAGCGGAGGGAGATACGCAGTATTTT; cdr3_aa: CASSSGLAEGDTQYF
v_call: TRBV9; j_call: TRBJ2-5; d_call: TRBD2; clone_size: -; cdr3_nt: TGTGCCAGCAGCGTAACCGGGAGGAGGCAAGAGACCCAGTACTTC; cdr3_aa: CASSVTGRRQETQYF
v_call: TRBV7-9; j_call: TRBJ2-4; d_call: TRBD1; clone_size: many; cdr3_nt: TGTGCCAGCAGCTTAGGACAGGGGATGTACAAAAACATTCAGTACTTC; cdr3_aa: CASSLGQGMYKNIQYF
v_call: TRBV29-1; j_call: TRBJ1-2; d_call: TRBD1; clone_size: -; cdr3_nt: TGCAGCGTTGAAGTGTGGGACAGGAATCGCGGCTACACCTTC; cdr3_aa: CSVEVWDRNRGYTF
v_call: TRBV5-4; j_call: TRBJ2-5; d_call: TRBD1; clone_size: few; cdr3_nt: TGTGCCAGCAGCTTGACGACAGGGGACCAAGAGACCCAGTACTTC; cdr3_aa: CASSLTTGDQETQYF
v_call: TRBV29-1; j_call: TRBJ1-2; d_call: -; clone_size: -; cdr3_nt: TGCAGCGTTGAGGGCAGACTCACCTATGGCTACACCTTC; cdr3_aa: CSVEGRLTYGYTF
v_call: TRBV12-3/TRBV12-4; j_call: TRBJ1-2; d_call: -; clone_size: few; cdr3_nt: TGTGCCACCCAGACTAACTATGGCTACACCTTC; cdr3_aa: CATQTNYGYTF
v_call: TRBV7-9; j_call: TRBJ1-1; d_call: -; clone_size: many; cdr3_nt: TGTGCCAGCAGCTCCCCCCGGATGGGGCCGAACACTGAAGCTTTCTTT; cdr3_aa: CASSSPRMGPNTEAFF
v_call: TRBV11-3; j_call: TRBJ2-3; d_call: TRBD2; clone_size: few; cdr3_nt: TGTGCCAGCAGCCGACTAGCAGTGGGGGATACGCAGTATTTT; cdr3_aa: CASSRLAVGDTQYF